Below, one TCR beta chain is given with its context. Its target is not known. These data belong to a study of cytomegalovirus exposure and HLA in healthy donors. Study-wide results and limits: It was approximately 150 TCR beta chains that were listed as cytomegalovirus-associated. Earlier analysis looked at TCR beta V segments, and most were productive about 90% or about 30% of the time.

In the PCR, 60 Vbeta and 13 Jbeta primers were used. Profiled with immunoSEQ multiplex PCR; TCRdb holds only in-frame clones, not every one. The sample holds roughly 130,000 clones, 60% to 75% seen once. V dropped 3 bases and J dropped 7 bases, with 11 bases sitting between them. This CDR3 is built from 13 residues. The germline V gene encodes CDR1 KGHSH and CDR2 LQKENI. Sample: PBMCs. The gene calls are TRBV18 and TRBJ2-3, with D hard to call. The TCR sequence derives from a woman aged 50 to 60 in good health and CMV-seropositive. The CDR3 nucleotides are TGTGCCAGCTCACCCGACTTGAGGAATACGCAGTATTTT. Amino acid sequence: CASSPDLRNTQYF.